This is a list of T cell receptor beta chains from one sample in a study of cytomegalovirus exposure and HLA in healthy donors. Produced via immunoSEQ multiplex PCR; TCRdb's table is partial and in-frame only. The sample consists of some 120,000 clones, 75% to 90% of them appearing once. Specimen: PBMCs. The source is a man aged 18 to 35 in good health and CMV-seropositive. The CDR3 runs from the conserved cysteine through the conserved F or W. The order of the fields is CDR3 DNA, CDR3 protein, V gene, clone size, J gene, D gene. The D gene is left open where the match is weak. Only part of the rows carry a size: once, few, many, or a class if the clone is expanded.

cdr3_nt: TGTGCCAGCAGTGAAGTCGAGAGCGGGGGAGAAGAGACCCAGTACTTC
cdr3_aa: CASSEVESGGEETQYF
v_call: TRBV2
clone_size: -
j_call: TRBJ2-5
d_call: TRBD2

cdr3_nt: TGCGCCAGCCAACTAGGCCAGAACACTGAAGCTTTCTTT
cdr3_aa: CASQLGQNTEAFF
v_call: TRBV5-1
clone_size: few
j_call: TRBJ1-1
d_call: -

cdr3_nt: TGTGCCAGTAAAATCGGACGGTGGTCAGGGGAGCAGTACTTC
cdr3_aa: CASKIGRWSGEQYF
v_call: TRBV19
clone_size: -
j_call: TRBJ2-7
d_call: -

cdr3_nt: TGTGCCAGCAGCCTTACGGGACTGCCGGAATTAAACATTCAGTACTTC
cdr3_aa: CASSLTGLPELNIQYF
v_call: TRBV16
clone_size: -
j_call: TRBJ2-4
d_call: -

cdr3_nt: TGTGCCAGCAGGTCGTACGGCAATGAGCAGTTCTTC
cdr3_aa: CASRSYGNEQFF
v_call: TRBV11-2
clone_size: -
j_call: TRBJ2-1
d_call: -

cdr3_nt: TGTGCCAGCAGCTTAGAGGGATCCGAAAAACTGTTTTTT
cdr3_aa: CASSLEGSEKLFF
v_call: TRBV5-6
clone_size: -
j_call: TRBJ1-4
d_call: -

cdr3_nt: TGTGCCAGCAGTGCGTCGGGACAACTGCCAAAGTCTGAAGCTTTCTTT
cdr3_aa: CASSASGQLPKSEAFF
v_call: TRBV6-4
clone_size: few
j_call: TRBJ1-1
d_call: -

cdr3_nt: TGTGCCAGCAGCTTGGACAGGGGCTCCACTGAAGCTTTCTTT
cdr3_aa: CASSLDRGSTEAFF
v_call: TRBV5-4
clone_size: few
j_call: TRBJ1-1
d_call: TRBD1

cdr3_nt: TGTGCCCACTCGGGGGGCGGGGAGACCCAGTACTTC
cdr3_aa: CAHSGGGETQYF
v_call: TRBV30
clone_size: -
j_call: TRBJ2-5
d_call: -

cdr3_nt: TGTGCCAGTACAGGGGAAGAGACCCAGTACTTC
cdr3_aa: CASTGEETQYF
v_call: TRBV11-2
clone_size: -
j_call: TRBJ2-5
d_call: TRBD1

cdr3_nt: TGTGCCAGCAGTTTAGGAGCCGCGTACGAGCAGTACTTC
cdr3_aa: CASSLGAAYEQYF
v_call: TRBV27
clone_size: -
j_call: TRBJ2-7
d_call: -

cdr3_nt: TGTGCCAGCTCGCCCGACAACGGACAGAAAGCTTTCTTT
cdr3_aa: CASSPDNGQKAFF
v_call: TRBV18
clone_size: -
j_call: TRBJ1-1
d_call: -

cdr3_nt: TGTGCCAGCAGGGGAGGGGCGGAACACCAAGAGACCCAGTACTTC
cdr3_aa: CASRGGAEHQETQYF
v_call: TRBV28
clone_size: -
j_call: TRBJ2-5
d_call: TRBD2